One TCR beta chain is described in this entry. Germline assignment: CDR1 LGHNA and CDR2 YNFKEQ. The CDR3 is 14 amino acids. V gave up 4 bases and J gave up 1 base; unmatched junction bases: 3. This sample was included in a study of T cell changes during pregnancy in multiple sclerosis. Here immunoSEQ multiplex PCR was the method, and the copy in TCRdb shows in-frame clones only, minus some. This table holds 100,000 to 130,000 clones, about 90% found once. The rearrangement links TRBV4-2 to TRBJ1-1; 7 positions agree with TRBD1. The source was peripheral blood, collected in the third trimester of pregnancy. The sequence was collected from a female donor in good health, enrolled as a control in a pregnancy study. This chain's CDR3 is CASSPGTANTEAFF. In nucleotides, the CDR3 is TGTGCCAGCAGCCCCGGGACAGCGAACACTGAAGCTTTCTTT.